The following is a T cell receptor (beta chain) sequence with its context. There is no known antigen for this receptor. Per-base quality was not reported, and no clone a single base away is much larger than it. These data belong to a study of human T cells and chemical hapten exposure (dated by TCRdb to the early 2020s). About the investigation overall: For sensitization, 2% DPC in acetone was applied to a roughly 2 cm by roughly 2 cm area of upper inner arm skin. Approximately 30 alopecia patients provided blood for TCR sequencing at one to four time points (pre-sensitization, 2, 6 and 24 weeks). The libraries were sequenced as a pool, and the TCR yield per sample differed mostly because of small variations in library volumes within the pool. The mostly female patient cohort included alopecia areata with under or over 50% scalp involvement, alopecia totalis and alopecia universalis. Patch testing was performed on the upper back with Finn chambers containing 0.01% DPC, and the patch tests were scored after 6 days according to International Contact Dermatitis Research Group standards. Throughout the study period of around 25 weeks, patients also received therapeutic DPC doses to the scalp every week. Blood was sampled from patients pre-sensitization (week 0) and at 2, 6 and about 24 weeks after DPC sensitization. This study followed changes in the peripheral blood TCR repertoire in vivo during primary and secondary sensitization of alopecia patients to the hapten diphenylcyclopropenone (DPC).

The time point label corresponds to: patch test 1, 2 weeks after DPC sensitization. In the paper's terms, the treatment or condition label means: therapeutic diphenylcyclopropenone sensitization with weekly scalp DPC. Blood at each patch-test visit was drawn before the patch test was applied. Patients were eligible if aged 18 to 70, diagnosed with alopecia and judged suitable for DPC therapy, and pregnant patients were excluded. Total RNA was extracted from unfractionated whole blood that had been collected in Tempus Blood RNA tubes. Preparation of the library involved RACE. The instrument was a NextSeq 500. Library preparation attached unique molecular identifiers to individual cDNA molecules for quantitative, reproducible TCR counting. Both TCR alpha and TCR beta chains were sequenced from each blood RNA sample. Per the original workflow: A median of approximately 100,000 TCRs per sample was observed, with a range of 23,224 to 690,600. The Decombinator software suite was used to annotate the V, J and CDR3 of the TCR reads. For PS versus PT1 abundance plots, all samples were subsampled to the same number of TCRs (28,000). Expanded TCRs were defined as absent before sensitization and observed at least eight times at the 2-week time point. In TCRdb, the public reads were trimmed at Q25 with fastp and aligned with MiXCR, with productive beta chains retained. Rows with a matching CDR3 protein are joined into one entry that keeps the most common DNA and genes. TCRdb's processing, not the study's, gives the V and J calls here. A total of 85,000 to 100,000 distinct CDR3 sequences appear in this sample, 9.5% to 15% of them only once. The top ten clonotypes cover around 2.2% of the sample.

On the study overall, not on this receptor specifically: Patch test score was positively correlated with the number of PT1 expanded TCRs, with significance at thresholds 8, 16 and 32 but not at 4. All patients had alopecia, a presumed autoimmune disease, so their immune response might differ from that of healthy individuals. DPC sensitization did not change how many TCRs were above 1 in 1000 frequency, and no evidence was found of alterations in global repertoire structure. Compared with pre-sensitization or healthy control sets, expanded TCRs formed significantly more large CDR3 similarity clusters, which is consistent with antigen-driven responses. After repeated subsampling, the strength of the expansion versus patch-test correlation and the threshold at which it became significant changed.

V drops 4 bases and J drops 1 base, leaving 17 bases in between. The CDR1 and CDR2 encoded by the germline V gene are SGDLS and YYNGEE. Inclusive of the bounding cysteine and phenylalanine, the CDR3 is 16 residues long. Only the CDR3 DNA stays, 48 bases, in frame from base 1. The receptor's source is a woman in her forties with alopecia areata. Some clones in this sample may be carry-over from other donors' samples. The input for sequencing was whole blood, taken in connection with sensitization to the hapten diphenylcyclopropenone (DPC). The V gene is TRBV9 and the J gene is TRBJ1-1, with the D gene too uncertain to name. The CDR3 region reads CASSTTSSVANTEAFF. Read as DNA, the sequence is TGTGCCAGCAGCACCACTTCAAGCGTCGCGAACACTGAAGCTTTCTTT.